Presented here are 2 T cell receptor beta chains from one specimen sequenced in a study of blood T cell repertoires in COVID-19. Repertoires were generated with immunoSEQ multiplex PCR, while TCRdb's copy carries only in-frame clones and drops some. Of around 120,000 clones detected, over 80% appear once; the ten largest clones hold 1.5% to 2%. Material for sequencing was peripheral blood. These receptors all stem from a man in his 70s with acute or convalescent COVID-19.

A single count supports this clone. The CDR3 region is CASSETGYGYTF. The CDR3 DNA follows: TGTGCCAGCAGTGAAACAGGGTATGGCTACACCTTC. This chain uses TRBV2 with TRBJ1-2; possible D gene TRBD1, 6 bases. With 2 bases removed from V and 5 bases from J, the gap between germline ends came to 6 bases. CDR3 length: 12 amino acids. The germline V gene encodes CDR1 SNHLY and CDR2 FYNNEI.

The rearrangement joins TRBV5-1 to TRBJ2-1; 11 bases are shared with TRBD2. Trimming removed 3 bases from V and 9 bases from J; junction bases left unmatched: 8. The CDR3 spans 15 residues. The V gene's germline CDR1 is SGHRS and CDR2 YFSETQ. The DNA of the CDR3 is TGCGCCAGCAGCTCAATAGCGGGGGGGCTGGTTGAGCAGTTCTTC. Protein sequence: CASSSIAGGLVEQFF. The complete variable domain, with remaining parts taken from reference TRBV5-1 and TRBJ2-1, reads KAGVTQTPRYLIKTRGQQVTLSCSPISGHRSVSWYQQTPGQGLQFLFEYFSETQRNKGNFPGRFSGRQFSNSRSEMNVSTLELGDSALYLCASSSIAGGLVEQFFGPGTRLTVL.